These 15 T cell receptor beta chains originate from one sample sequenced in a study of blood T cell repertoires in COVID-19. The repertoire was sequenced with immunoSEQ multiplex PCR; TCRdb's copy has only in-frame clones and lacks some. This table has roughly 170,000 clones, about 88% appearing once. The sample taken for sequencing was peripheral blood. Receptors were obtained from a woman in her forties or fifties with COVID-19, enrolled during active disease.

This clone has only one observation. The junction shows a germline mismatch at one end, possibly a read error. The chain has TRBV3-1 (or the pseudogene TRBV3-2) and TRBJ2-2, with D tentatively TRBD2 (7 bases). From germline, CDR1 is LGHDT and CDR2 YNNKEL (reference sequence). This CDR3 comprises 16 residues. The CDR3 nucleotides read TGTCCCAGCAGCCAAGTGGGGGGGGCATACACCGGGGAGCTGTTTTTT. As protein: CPSSQVGGAYTGELFF.

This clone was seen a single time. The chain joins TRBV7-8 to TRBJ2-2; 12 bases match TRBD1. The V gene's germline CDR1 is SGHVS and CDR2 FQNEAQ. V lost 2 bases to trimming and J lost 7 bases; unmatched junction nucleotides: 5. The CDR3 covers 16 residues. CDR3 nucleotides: TGTGCCAGCAGCTTAAGGGACAGGGGGCAGGGCGGGGAGCTGTTTTTT. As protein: CASSLRDRGQGGELFF. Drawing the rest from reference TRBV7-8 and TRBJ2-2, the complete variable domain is GAGVSQSPRYKVAKRGQDVALRCDPISGHVSLFWYQQALGQGPEFLTYFQNEAQLDKSGLPSDRFFAERPEGSVSTLKIQRTQQEDSAVYLCASSLRDRGQGGELFFGEGSRLTVL.

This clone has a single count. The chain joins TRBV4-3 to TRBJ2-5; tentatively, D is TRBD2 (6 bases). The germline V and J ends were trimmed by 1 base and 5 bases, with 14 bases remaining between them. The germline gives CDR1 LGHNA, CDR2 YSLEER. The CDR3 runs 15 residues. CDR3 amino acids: CASSQGLAGGETQYF. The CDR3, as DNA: TGCGCCAGCAGCCAAGGCCTGGCTGGAGGGGAGACCCAGTACTTC.

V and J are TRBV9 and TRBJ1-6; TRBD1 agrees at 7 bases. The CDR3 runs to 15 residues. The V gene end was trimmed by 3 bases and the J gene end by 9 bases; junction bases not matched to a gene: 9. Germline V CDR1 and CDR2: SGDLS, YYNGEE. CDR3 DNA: TGTGCCAGCAGCGGACAGGGAGAGACGAGTTCACCCCTCCACTTT. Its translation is CASSGQGETSSPLHF. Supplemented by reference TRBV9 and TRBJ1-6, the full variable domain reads DSGVTQTPKHLITATGQRVTLRCSPRSGDLSVYWYQQSLDQGLQFLIQYYNGEERAKGNILERFSAQQFPDLHSELNLSSLELGDSALYFCASSGQGETSSPLHFGNGTRLTVT.

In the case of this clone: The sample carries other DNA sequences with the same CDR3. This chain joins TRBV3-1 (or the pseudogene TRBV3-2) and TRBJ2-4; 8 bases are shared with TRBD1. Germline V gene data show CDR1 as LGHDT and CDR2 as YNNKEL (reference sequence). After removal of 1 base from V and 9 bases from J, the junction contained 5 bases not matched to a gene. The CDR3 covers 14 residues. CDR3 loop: CASSQGTGNSIQYF. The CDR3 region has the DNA TGTGCCAGCAGCCAAGGGACAGGGAACAGCATTCAGTACTTC.

The chain's CDR3 is CASRGQGRGITQYF. Here the CDR3 DNA reads TGTGCCAGCAGGGGACAGGGTAGGGGGATCACGCAGTATTTT. The chain recombines TRBV2 with TRBJ2-3; TRBD1 aligns across 9 bases. V lost 6 bases, J lost 9 bases, and 10 bases stayed unmatched. Germline CDR1 and CDR2: SNHLY and FYNNEI. The CDR3 extends over 14 amino acids.

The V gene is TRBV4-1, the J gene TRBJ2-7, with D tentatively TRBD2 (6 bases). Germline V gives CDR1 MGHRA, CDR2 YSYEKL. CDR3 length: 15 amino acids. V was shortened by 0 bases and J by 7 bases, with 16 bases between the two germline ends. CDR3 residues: CASSQEAGRESEQYF. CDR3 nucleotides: TGCGCCAGCAGCCAAGAAGCGGGCAGGGAATCTGAGCAGTACTTC.

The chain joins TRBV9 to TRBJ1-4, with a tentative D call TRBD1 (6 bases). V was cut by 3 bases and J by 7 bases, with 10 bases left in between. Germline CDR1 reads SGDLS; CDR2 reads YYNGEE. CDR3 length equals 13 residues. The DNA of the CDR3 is TGTGCCAGCAGCGCGGGGACACCTGAAAAACTGTTTTTT. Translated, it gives CASSAGTPEKLFF.

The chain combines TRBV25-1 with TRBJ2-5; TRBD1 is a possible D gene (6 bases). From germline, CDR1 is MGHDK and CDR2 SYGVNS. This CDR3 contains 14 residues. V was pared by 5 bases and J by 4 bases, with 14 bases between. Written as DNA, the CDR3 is TGTGCCAGCAGTTCGGCTGGGGGCTTAGAGACCCAGTACTTC. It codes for CASSSAGGLETQYF.

The CDR3, as DNA: TGTGCCAGCAGCCAGGGAGGGCCTATGAACACTGAAGCTTTCTTT. Residues: CASSQGGPMNTEAFF. V usage is TRBV14 and J usage is TRBJ1-1; D call uncertain. From germline, CDR1 is SGHDN and CDR2 FVKESK. The CDR3 sequence is 15 residues long. Deletions cut 3 bases from V and 0 bases from J, with 11 bases between. The variable domain in full, completed from reference TRBV14 and TRBJ1-1, reads EAGVTQFPSHSVIEKGQTVTLRCDPISGHDNLYWYRRVMGKEIKFLLHFVKESKQDESGMPNNRFLAERTGGTYSTLKVQPAELEDSGVYFCASSQGGPMNTEAFFGQGTRLTVV.

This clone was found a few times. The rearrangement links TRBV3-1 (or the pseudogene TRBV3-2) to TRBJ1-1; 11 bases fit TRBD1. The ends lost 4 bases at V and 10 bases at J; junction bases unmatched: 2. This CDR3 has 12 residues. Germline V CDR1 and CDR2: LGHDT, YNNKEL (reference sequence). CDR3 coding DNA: TGTGCCAGCAGCCGAGGGACAGGGGGAGCTTTCTTT. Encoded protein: CASSRGTGGAFF.

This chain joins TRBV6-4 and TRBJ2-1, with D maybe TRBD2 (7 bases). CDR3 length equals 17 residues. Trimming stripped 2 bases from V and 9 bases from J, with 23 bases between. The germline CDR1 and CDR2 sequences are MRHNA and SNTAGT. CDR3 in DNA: TGTGCCAGCAGTGACACCAGCAGGGCGGGGGCCCCGGGTGAGCAGTTCTTC. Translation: CASSDTSRAGAPGEQFF.

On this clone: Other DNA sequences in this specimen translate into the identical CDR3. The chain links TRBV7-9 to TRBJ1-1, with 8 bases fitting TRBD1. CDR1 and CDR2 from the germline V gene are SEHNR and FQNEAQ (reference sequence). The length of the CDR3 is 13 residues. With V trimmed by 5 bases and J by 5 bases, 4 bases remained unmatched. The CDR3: CASSLQGGTEAFF. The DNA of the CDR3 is TGTGCCAGCAGCCTACAGGGGGGTACTGAAGCTTTCTTT.

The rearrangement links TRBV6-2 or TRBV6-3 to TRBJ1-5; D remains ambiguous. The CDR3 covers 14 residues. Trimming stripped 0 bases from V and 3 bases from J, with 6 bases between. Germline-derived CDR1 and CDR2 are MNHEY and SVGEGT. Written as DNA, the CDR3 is TGTGCCAGCAGTTACTCAGCAAACAATCAGCCCCAGCATTTT. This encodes CASSYSANNQPQHF.

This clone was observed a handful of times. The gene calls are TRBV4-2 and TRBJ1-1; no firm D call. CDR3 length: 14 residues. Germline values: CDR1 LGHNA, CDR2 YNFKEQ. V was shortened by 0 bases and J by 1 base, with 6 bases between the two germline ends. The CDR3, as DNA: TGTGCCAGCAGCCAAGAACAGCCGAACACTGAAGCTTTCTTT. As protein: CASSQEQPNTEAFF.